This T cell receptor beta chain originates from a study of shared clonotypes between healthy human individuals. Study background: The donor pool was made up of a couple of women and three men aged 18 to 49. Study-level results: Collection of samples was limited to blood; tissue repertoires likely differ.

With respect to this clone: The antigen remains unidentified.

The material for each subset, its genomic DNA, was split evenly across several immunoSEQ plates. The protocol was immunoSEQ multiplex PCR, while the TCRdb copy is restricted to in-frame clones and leaves out a portion. The table has about 520,000 clones, 70% to 80% seen once. The CDR3 runs 15 residues. Germline V gene data show CDR1 as SGHDN and CDR2 as FVKESK. Trimming at V came to 4 bases and at J to 4 bases, leaving 5 bases not matched to a gene. Donors were Caucasian adults residing in Nashville, Tennessee, USA. This chain joins TRBV14 and TRBJ2-5; 11 nucleotides match TRBD1. The clonotype comes from a woman between 40 and 55 years old in good health. Some clones in this sample may be carry-over from other donors' samples. The specimen was PBMCs. The CDR3, as DNA: TGTGCCAGCAGCCCCTGGACAGGGGGCCTAGAGACCCAGTACTTC. It codes for CASSPWTGGLETQYF.